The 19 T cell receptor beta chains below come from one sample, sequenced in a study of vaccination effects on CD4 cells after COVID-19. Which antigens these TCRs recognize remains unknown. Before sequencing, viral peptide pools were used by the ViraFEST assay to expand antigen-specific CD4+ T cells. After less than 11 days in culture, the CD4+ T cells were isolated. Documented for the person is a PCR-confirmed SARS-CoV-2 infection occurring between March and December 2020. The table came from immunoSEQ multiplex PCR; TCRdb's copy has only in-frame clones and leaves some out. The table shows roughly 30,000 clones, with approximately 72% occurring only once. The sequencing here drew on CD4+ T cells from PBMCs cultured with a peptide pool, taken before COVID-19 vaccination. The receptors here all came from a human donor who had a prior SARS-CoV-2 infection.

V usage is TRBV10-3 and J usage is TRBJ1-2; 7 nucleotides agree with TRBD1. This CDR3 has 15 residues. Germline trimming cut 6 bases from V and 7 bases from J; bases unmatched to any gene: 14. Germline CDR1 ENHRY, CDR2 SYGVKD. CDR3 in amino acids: CAISLADRVGGGYTF. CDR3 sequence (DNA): TGTGCCATCAGCTTAGCCGACAGGGTGGGTGGTGGCTACACCTTC.

The CDR3 nucleotides are TGTGCCAGCAGTTTAGAAAGCACAGATACGCAGTATTTT. Its protein product is CASSLESTDTQYF. V gene TRBV12-3 or TRBV12-4 combines with J gene TRBJ2-3; D not resolved. V shed 1 base and J shed 0 bases, with 2 bases lying between them. The CDR3 totals 13 residues.

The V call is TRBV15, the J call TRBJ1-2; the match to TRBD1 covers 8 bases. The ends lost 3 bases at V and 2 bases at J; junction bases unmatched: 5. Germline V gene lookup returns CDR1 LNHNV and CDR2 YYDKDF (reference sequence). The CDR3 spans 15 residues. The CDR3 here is CATSRAGQGNYGYTF. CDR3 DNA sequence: TGTGCCACCAGCAGGGCAGGACAGGGAAACTATGGCTACACCTTC.

CDR3 DNA sequence: TGTGCCAGCAGGGTGAACGTGGGGCGTGCCGGGGAGCTGTTTTTT. Its protein product is CASRVNVGRAGELFF. The V call is TRBV3-1 (or the pseudogene TRBV3-2), the J call TRBJ2-2; TRBD1 might be the D (5 bases). CDR3 length: 15 residues. From germline, CDR1 is LGHDT and CDR2 YNNKEL (reference sequence). Trimming took 6 bases from V and 6 from J, leaving 17 bases between them.

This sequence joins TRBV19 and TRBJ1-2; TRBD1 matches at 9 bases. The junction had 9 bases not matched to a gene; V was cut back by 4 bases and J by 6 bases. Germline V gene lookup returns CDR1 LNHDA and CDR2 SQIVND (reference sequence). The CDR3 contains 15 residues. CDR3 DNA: TGTGCCAGTAGTACACCGGGACAGGGCATAAATGGCTACACCTTC. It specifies CASSTPGQGINGYTF.

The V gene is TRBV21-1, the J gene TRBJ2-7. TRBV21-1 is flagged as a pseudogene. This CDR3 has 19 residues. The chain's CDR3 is CASTQRSELGETHQNEQYF. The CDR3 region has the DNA TGTGCCAGCACGCAAAGATCGGAGTTGGGGGAGACTCATCAGAACGAGCAGTACTTC.

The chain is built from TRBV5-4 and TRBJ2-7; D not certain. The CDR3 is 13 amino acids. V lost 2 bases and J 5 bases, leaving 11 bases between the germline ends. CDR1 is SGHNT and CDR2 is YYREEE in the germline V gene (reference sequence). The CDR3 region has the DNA TGTGCCAGCAGCTTTCGCGGAGTTAACGAGCAGTACTTC. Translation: CASSFRGVNEQYF.

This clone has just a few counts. CDR3 protein: CASMALPTGWQYF. The CDR3 DNA is TGTGCCAGCATGGCTTTGCCAACCGGGTGGCAGTACTTC. The rearrangement joins TRBV2 to TRBJ2-7; D not resolved. The V and J ends lost 7 bases and 9 bases respectively, with 19 bases between them. The CDR3 is made up of 13 amino acids. Germline V CDR1 and CDR2: SNHLY, FYNNEI.

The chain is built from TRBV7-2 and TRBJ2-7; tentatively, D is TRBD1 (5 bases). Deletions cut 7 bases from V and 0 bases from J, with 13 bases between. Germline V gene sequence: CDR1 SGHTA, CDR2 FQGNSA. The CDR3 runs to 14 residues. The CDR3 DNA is TGTGCCAGCACCTCGGCAGGGAACTCCTACGAGCAGTACTTC. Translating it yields CASTSAGNSYEQYF.

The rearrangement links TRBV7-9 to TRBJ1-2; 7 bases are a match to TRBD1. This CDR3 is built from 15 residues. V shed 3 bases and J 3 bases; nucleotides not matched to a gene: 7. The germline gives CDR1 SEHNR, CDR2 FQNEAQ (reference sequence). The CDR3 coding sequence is TGTGCCAGCAGCTTGGAGATGACAGGGTACTATGGCTACACCTTC. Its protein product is CASSLEMTGYYGYTF.

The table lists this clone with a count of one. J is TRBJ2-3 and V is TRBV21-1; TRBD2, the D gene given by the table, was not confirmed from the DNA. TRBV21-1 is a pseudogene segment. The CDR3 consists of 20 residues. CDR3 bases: TGTGCCAGCAGCAAATTCCCCGGGACTAGCGGGAGGAGGAGCACAGATACGCAGTATTTT. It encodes CASSKFPGTSGRRSTDTQYF.

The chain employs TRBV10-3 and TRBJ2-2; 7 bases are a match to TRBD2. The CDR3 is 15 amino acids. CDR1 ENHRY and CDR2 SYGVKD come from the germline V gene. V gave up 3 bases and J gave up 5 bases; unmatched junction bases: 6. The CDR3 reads CAISERELATGELFF. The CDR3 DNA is TGTGCCATCAGTGAAAGAGAACTAGCGACCGGGGAGCTGTTTTTT.

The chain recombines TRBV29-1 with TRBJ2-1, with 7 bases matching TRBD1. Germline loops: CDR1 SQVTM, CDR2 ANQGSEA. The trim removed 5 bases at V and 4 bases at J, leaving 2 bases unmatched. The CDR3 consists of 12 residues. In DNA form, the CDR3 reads TGCAGCGTTCAGGGGGTGTACAATGAGCAGTTCTTC. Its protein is CSVQGVYNEQFF.

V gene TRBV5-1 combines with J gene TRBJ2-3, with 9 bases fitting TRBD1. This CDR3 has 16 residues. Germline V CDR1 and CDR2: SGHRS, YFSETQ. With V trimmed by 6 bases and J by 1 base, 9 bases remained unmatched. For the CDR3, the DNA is TGCGCCAGCAACCGGGACAGGGTTCGGGGCACAGATACGCAGTATTTT. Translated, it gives CASNRDRVRGTDTQYF. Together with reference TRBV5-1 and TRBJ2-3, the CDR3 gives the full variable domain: KAGVTQTPRYLIKTRGQQVTLSCSPISGHRSVSWYQQTPGQGLQFLFEYFSETQRNKGNFPGRFSGRQFSNSRSEMNVSTLELGDSALYLCASNRDRVRGTDTQYFGPGTRLTVL.

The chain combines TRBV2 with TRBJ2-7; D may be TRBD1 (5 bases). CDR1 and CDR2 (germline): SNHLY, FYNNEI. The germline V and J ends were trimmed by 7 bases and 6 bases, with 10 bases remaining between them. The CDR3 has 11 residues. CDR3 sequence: CASKTEVEQYF. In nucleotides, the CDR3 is TGTGCCAGCAAGACAGAGGTCGAGCAGTACTTC. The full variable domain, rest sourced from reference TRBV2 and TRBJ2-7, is EPEVTQTPSHQVTQMGQEVILRCVPISNHLYFYWYRQILGQKVEFLVSFYNNEISEKSEIFDDQFSVERPDGSNFTLKIRSTKLEDSAMYFCASKTEVEQYFGPGTRLTVT.

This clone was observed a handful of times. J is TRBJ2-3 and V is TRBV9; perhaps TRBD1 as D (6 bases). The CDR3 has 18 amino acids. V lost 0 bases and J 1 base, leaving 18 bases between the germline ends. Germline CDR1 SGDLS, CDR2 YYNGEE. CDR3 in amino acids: CASSVGRNRVSGTDTQYF. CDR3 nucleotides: TGTGCCAGCAGCGTAGGACGGAACAGGGTCAGCGGCACAGATACGCAGTATTTT.

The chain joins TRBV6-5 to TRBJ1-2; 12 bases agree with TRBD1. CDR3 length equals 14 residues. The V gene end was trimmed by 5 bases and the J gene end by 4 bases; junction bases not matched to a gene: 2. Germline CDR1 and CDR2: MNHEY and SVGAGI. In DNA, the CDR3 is TGTGCCAGCAGTACGGGACAGGGGGCCTATGGCTACACCTTC. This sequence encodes CASSTGQGAYGYTF.

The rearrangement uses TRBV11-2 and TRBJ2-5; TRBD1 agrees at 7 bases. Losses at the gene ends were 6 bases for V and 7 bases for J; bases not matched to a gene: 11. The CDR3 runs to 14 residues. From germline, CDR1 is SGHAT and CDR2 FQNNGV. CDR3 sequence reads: CASSRDRDLGTQYF. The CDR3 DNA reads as TGTGCCAGCAGTCGGGACAGAGACCTGGGGACCCAGTACTTC.

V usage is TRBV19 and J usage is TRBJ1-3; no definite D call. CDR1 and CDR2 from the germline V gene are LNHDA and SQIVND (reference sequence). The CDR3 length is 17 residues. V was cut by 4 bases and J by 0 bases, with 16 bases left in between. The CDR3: CASSTKAYSFSGNTIYF. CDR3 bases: TGTGCCAGTAGTACCAAGGCATACTCTTTCTCTGGAAACACCATATATTTT.